These T cell receptor beta chains were read from a single sample in a study of blood T cell repertoires in COVID-19. Sequencing was performed with immunoSEQ multiplex PCR; in TCRdb, only in-frame clones are kept and a portion is missing. The repertoire holds over 150,000 clones, about 86% seen once, with approximately 7% in the top ten. Specimen: peripheral blood. These receptors were taken from a man aged 50 to 60 with active or convalescent COVID-19. Each CDR3 is given with its conserved first and last residue. Fields, in order: J gene, clone size, V gene, D gene, CDR3 DNA, CDR3 protein. The D gene is left open where the match is weak. Only part of the rows carry a size: once, few, many, or a class if the clone is expanded.

j_call: TRBJ2-1
clone_size: .
v_call: TRBV19
d_call: .
cdr3_nt: TGTGCCAGTAGTATAGGAGGAGGGGGGGTAAATGAGCAGTTCTTC
cdr3_aa: CASSIGGGGVNEQFF

j_call: TRBJ1-5
clone_size: few
v_call: TRBV15
d_call: .
cdr3_nt: TGTGCCACCGGGTACAGGATGATTAGCAATCAGCCCCAGCATTTT
cdr3_aa: CATGYRMISNQPQHF

j_call: TRBJ1-2
clone_size: .
v_call: TRBV18
d_call: TRBD1
cdr3_nt: TGTGCCAGCTCACCACGGGACAGGCATCTCTATGGCTACACCTTC
cdr3_aa: CASSPRDRHLYGYTF

j_call: TRBJ1-1
clone_size: .
v_call: TRBV19
d_call: .
cdr3_nt: TGTGCCAGTAGTCAAGTGGGAGGGAACACTGAAGCTTTCTTT
cdr3_aa: CASSQVGGNTEAFF

j_call: TRBJ2-3
clone_size: .
v_call: TRBV11-2
d_call: TRBD2
cdr3_nt: TGTGCCAGCAGCCCCCCAGCGGGGCTCAGCACAGATACGCAGTATTTT
cdr3_aa: CASSPPAGLSTDTQYF

j_call: TRBJ1-4
clone_size: .
v_call: TRBV18
d_call: .
cdr3_nt: TGTGCCAGCTCACCACTTGGCCGTGAAAAACTGTTTTTT
cdr3_aa: CASSPLGREKLFF

j_call: TRBJ2-2
clone_size: .
v_call: TRBV11-2
d_call: .
cdr3_nt: TGTGCCAGCAGCTTAACTATTATTAACACCGGGGAGCTGTTTTTT
cdr3_aa: CASSLTIINTGELFF

j_call: TRBJ2-1
clone_size: .
v_call: TRBV7-2
d_call: .
cdr3_nt: TGTGCCAGCAGCCCCATCGCGGGATTGCACTACAATGAGCAGTTCTTC
cdr3_aa: CASSPIAGLHYNEQFF

j_call: TRBJ2-7
clone_size: .
v_call: TRBV5-1
d_call: TRBD1
cdr3_nt: TGCGCCAGCAGCTTGGCCGGGACAGGCTTCGCCGAGCAGTACTTC
cdr3_aa: CASSLAGTGFAEQYF

j_call: TRBJ2-1
clone_size: .
v_call: TRBV4-1
d_call: .
cdr3_nt: TGCGCCAGCAGCCAAGAGGCAAGGGGGTCCTACAATGAGCAGTTCTTC
cdr3_aa: CASSQEARGSYNEQFF

j_call: TRBJ2-7
clone_size: .
v_call: TRBV7-2
d_call: TRBD1
cdr3_nt: TGTGCCAGCAGCTTGGGGACAGACCTCTACGAGCAGTACTTC
cdr3_aa: CASSLGTDLYEQYF

j_call: TRBJ2-7
clone_size: .
v_call: TRBV7-2
d_call: TRBD2
cdr3_nt: TGTGCCAGCAGCTTAAGAGGGACTAGCGGGAGAAAATCCTACGAGCAGTACTTC
cdr3_aa: CASSLRGTSGRKSYEQYF

j_call: TRBJ1-2
clone_size: few
v_call: TRBV7-2
d_call: .
cdr3_nt: TGTGCCAGCAGCGACACAGGGAAGGTGAACTATGGCTACACCTTC
cdr3_aa: CASSDTGKVNYGYTF

j_call: TRBJ2-1
clone_size: .
v_call: TRBV30
d_call: TRBD2
cdr3_nt: TGTGCCTGGAAAAGGGAGAGCGGGGCTAACAATGAGCAGTTCTTC
cdr3_aa: CAWKRESGANNEQFF

j_call: TRBJ2-3
clone_size: .
v_call: TRBV7-9
d_call: TRBD2
cdr3_nt: TGTGCCAGCAGCTTTTCACCAGCGGGGCTCACAGATACGCAGTATTTT
cdr3_aa: CASSFSPAGLTDTQYF

j_call: TRBJ1-1
clone_size: .
v_call: TRBV19
d_call: .
cdr3_nt: TGTGCCAGTAGTAATCGGGGGTTGTCTGAAGCTTTCTTT
cdr3_aa: CASSNRGLSEAFF

j_call: TRBJ1-2
clone_size: .
v_call: TRBV6-5
d_call: TRBD1
cdr3_nt: TGTGCCAGCAGCCTACAGGGGATCGACTATGGCTACACCTTC
cdr3_aa: CASSLQGIDYGYTF

j_call: TRBJ2-4
clone_size: .
v_call: TRBV4-1
d_call: .
cdr3_nt: TGCGCCAGCAGCCCAAGTCAGGACACCCTTGTAGACATTCAGTACTTC
cdr3_aa: CASSPSQDTLVDIQYF

j_call: TRBJ1-1
clone_size: .
v_call: TRBV30
d_call: .
cdr3_nt: TGTGCCTCGGACCCCGTTAAGGGGCTGAACACTGAAGCTTTCTTT
cdr3_aa: CASDPVKGLNTEAFF

j_call: TRBJ1-5
clone_size: .
v_call: TRBV18
d_call: TRBD1
cdr3_nt: TGTGCCAGCTCACCGGGACAGCAAAATCAGCCCCAGCATTTT
cdr3_aa: CASSPGQQNQPQHF

j_call: TRBJ1-1
clone_size: .
v_call: TRBV5-8
d_call: TRBD1
cdr3_nt: TGTGCCAGCAGCTATAGGGGGCTTGGGACTGAAGCTTTCTTT
cdr3_aa: CASSYRGLGTEAFF

j_call: TRBJ1-6
clone_size: .
v_call: TRBV7-2
d_call: TRBD1
cdr3_nt: TGTGCCAGCAGCGTTACAGGGGGCAGTTCACCCCTCCACTTT
cdr3_aa: CASSVTGGSSPLHF

j_call: TRBJ2-3
clone_size: .
v_call: TRBV4-3
d_call: TRBD2
cdr3_nt: TGCGCCAGCAGCCAAGACGGGAGGGGTACAGATACGCAGTATTTT
cdr3_aa: CASSQDGRGTDTQYF

j_call: TRBJ2-7
clone_size: .
v_call: TRBV21-1
d_call: .
cdr3_nt: TGTGCCAGCAGCGGTCATAAGAGACAGGGTACCTACGAGCAGTACTTC
cdr3_aa: CASSGHKRQGTYEQYF

j_call: TRBJ1-2
clone_size: .
v_call: TRBV4-1
d_call: TRBD1
cdr3_nt: TGCGCCAGCAGCCAAGGACAGGGGCCCGATGGCTACACCTTC
cdr3_aa: CASSQGQGPDGYTF

j_call: TRBJ1-2
clone_size: .
v_call: TRBV7-8
d_call: .
cdr3_nt: TGTGCCAGCAGCTCTGGACATCGCTATGGCTACACCTTC
cdr3_aa: CASSSGHRYGYTF

j_call: TRBJ2-2
clone_size: .
v_call: TRBV6-2/TRBV6-3
d_call: .
cdr3_nt: TGTGCCAGCAGTTATACGTGGGGACTCGCGAACACCGGGGAGCTGTTTTTT
cdr3_aa: CASSYTWGLANTGELFF

j_call: TRBJ1-6
clone_size: .
v_call: TRBV9
d_call: TRBD1
cdr3_nt: TGTGCCAGCAGGGAAGACAGGGGATCGTCACCCCTCCACTTT
cdr3_aa: CASREDRGSSPLHF

j_call: TRBJ1-2
clone_size: .
v_call: TRBV19
d_call: .
cdr3_nt: TGTGCCAGTAGTATAGGCAGAAGTAACTATGGCTACACCTTC
cdr3_aa: CASSIGRSNYGYTF

j_call: TRBJ2-2
clone_size: once
v_call: TRBV19
d_call: .
cdr3_nt: TGTGCCAGTAGTAGGGGTCAGGGGGGTTTTTATCGAAGCACCGGGGAGCTGTTTTTT
cdr3_aa: CASSRGQGGFYRSTGELFF

j_call: TRBJ2-7
clone_size: .
v_call: TRBV7-2
d_call: .
cdr3_nt: TGTGCCAGCAGCATCGTACAGGGACGAGGCTACGAGCAGTACTTC
cdr3_aa: CASSIVQGRGYEQYF

j_call: TRBJ1-3
clone_size: .
v_call: TRBV11-3
d_call: .
cdr3_nt: TGTGCCAGCAGCTTTGGGTTTGGGCAACCCGGAAACACCATATATTTT
cdr3_aa: CASSFGFGQPGNTIYF

j_call: TRBJ2-6
clone_size: .
v_call: TRBV7-2
d_call: TRBD2
cdr3_nt: TGTGCCAGCAGTAGAAGCGGGGGCAGCTCTGGGGCCAACGTCCTGACTTTC
cdr3_aa: CASSRSGGSSGANVLTF

j_call: TRBJ1-4
clone_size: .
v_call: TRBV28
d_call: .
cdr3_nt: TGTGCCAGCACCTTTAGGCGCACAGGATTTACAACTAATGAAAAACTGTTTTTT
cdr3_aa: CASTFRRTGFTTNEKLFF

j_call: TRBJ2-1
clone_size: .
v_call: TRBV5-4
d_call: TRBD2
cdr3_nt: TGTGCCAGCGATCGGCGGGAGGCTCCTAGGGGTGAGCAGTTCTTC
cdr3_aa: CASDRREAPRGEQFF

j_call: TRBJ1-5
clone_size: .
v_call: TRBV11-3
d_call: .
cdr3_nt: TGTGCCAGCAGCTTAGCTGGGGGCGCATCTCAGCCCCAGCATTTT
cdr3_aa: CASSLAGGASQPQHF

j_call: TRBJ1-6
clone_size: .
v_call: TRBV27
d_call: TRBD1
cdr3_nt: TGTGCCAGCAGTATCTCGACAGGGGGAAGGTCACCCCTCCACTTT
cdr3_aa: CASSISTGGRSPLHF

j_call: TRBJ1-3
clone_size: .
v_call: TRBV10-3
d_call: TRBD1
cdr3_nt: TGTGCCACTTCGTCTGGGACAGGTTTTTCCTCTGGAAACACCATATATTTT
cdr3_aa: CATSSGTGFSSGNTIYF

j_call: TRBJ2-7
clone_size: .
v_call: TRBV5-4
d_call: TRBD1
cdr3_nt: TGTGCCAGCAGCTCCCCCGGGGACAGAGACTACGAGCAGTACTTC
cdr3_aa: CASSSPGDRDYEQYF

j_call: TRBJ2-1
clone_size: .
v_call: TRBV7-6
d_call: TRBD2
cdr3_nt: TGTGCCAGCAGCTTGACTAGCGGGGACGAGCAGTTCTTC
cdr3_aa: CASSLTSGDEQFF